The clone carrying this TCR beta chain has a count of ten or more. Its antigen is still unknown. CDR3 regions were amplified by Arm-PCR using iRepertoire HTBI primers to build TCR beta libraries. Original analysis: Samples collectively showed around 56 TRBV and around 15 TRBJ segments. TCRdb fed the multiplex PCR reads into MiXCR, producing one record per CDR3 protein. These V and J calls derive from TCRdb rather than the authors' analysis. The repertoire consists of some 330,000 distinct CDR3 sequences, with roughly 23% occurring once and the leading ten covering around 30%. This CDR3 is 15 amino acids long. Germline loops: CDR1 MNHEY, CDR2 SVGAGI. The germline V and J ends were trimmed by 0 bases and 2 bases, with 11 bases remaining between them. This sample was taken from a study of regulatory T cells in long-lasting Graves disease. The time point here: persistent/refractory GD, antithyroid drugs over 5 years with positive TRAb. RNA from PBMCs was the source of the TCR library. American Thyroid Association guidelines served as the basis for diagnosing Graves' disease. The patient group derived from an endocrinology department in Xi'an, China.

Study-wide points: Patients with persistent Graves' had lower TCR diversity than newly diagnosed patients.

The TCR originated in a woman in her 40s with Graves disease. The sample in question was peripheral blood mononuclear cells (PBMCs), obtained when the disease was refractory, from a patient treated with antithyroid drugs. The genes are TRBV6-5 and TRBJ2-7, with D hard to call. CDR3 nucleotide sequence: TGTGCCAGCAGTTACTCGAACTATGGGGCCTACGAGCAGTACTTC. As protein: CASSYSNYGAYEQYF.